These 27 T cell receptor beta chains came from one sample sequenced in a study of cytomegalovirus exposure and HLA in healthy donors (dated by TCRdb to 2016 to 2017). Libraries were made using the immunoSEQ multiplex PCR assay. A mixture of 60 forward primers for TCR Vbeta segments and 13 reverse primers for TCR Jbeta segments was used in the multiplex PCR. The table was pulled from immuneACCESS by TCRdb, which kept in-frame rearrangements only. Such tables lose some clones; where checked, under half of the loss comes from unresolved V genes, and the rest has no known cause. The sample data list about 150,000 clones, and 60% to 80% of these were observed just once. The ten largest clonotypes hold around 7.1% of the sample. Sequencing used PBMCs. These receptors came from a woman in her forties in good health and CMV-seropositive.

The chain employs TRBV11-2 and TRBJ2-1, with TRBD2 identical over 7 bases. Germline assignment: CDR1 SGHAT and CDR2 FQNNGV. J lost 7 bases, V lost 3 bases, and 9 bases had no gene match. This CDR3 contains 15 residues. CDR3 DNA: TGTGCCAGCAGCTTTACGGCGGGGGAGGAAAATGAGCAGTTCTTC. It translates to CASSFTAGEENEQFF. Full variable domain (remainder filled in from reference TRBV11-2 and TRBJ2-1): EAGVAQSPRYKIIEKRQSVAFWCNPISGHATLYWYQQILGQGPKLLIQFQNNGVVDDSQLPKDRFSAERLKGVDSTLKIQPAKLEDSAVYLCASSFTAGEENEQFFGPGTRLTVL.

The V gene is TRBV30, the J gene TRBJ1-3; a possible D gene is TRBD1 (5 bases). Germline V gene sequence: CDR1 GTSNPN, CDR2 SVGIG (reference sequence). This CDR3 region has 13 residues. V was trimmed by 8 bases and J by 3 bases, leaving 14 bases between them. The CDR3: CAHGGAGGNTIYF. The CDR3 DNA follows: TGTGCCCATGGAGGGGCGGGTGGAAACACCATATATTTT.

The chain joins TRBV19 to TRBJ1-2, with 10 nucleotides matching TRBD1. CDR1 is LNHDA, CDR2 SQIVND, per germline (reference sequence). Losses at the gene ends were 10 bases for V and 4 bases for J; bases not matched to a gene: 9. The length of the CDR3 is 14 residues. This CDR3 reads CAIKDRGDLYGYTF. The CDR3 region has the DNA TGTGCCATTAAGGACAGGGGGGACCTCTATGGCTACACCTTC. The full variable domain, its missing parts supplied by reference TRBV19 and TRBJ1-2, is DGGITQSPKYLFRKEGQNVTLSCEQNLNHDAMYWYRQDPGQGLRLIYYSQIVNDFQKGDIAEGYSVSREKKESFPLTVTSAQKNPTAFYLCAIKDRGDLYGYTFGSGTRLTVV.

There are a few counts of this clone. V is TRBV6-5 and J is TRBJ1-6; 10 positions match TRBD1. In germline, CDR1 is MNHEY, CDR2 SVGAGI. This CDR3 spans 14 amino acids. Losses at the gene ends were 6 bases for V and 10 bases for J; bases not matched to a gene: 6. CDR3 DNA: TGTGCCAGCAGAACGGACAGGGGGAACTCACCCCTCCACTTT. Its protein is CASRTDRGNSPLHF.

DNA of the CDR3: TGTGCCAGCAGTTTATCAATGGGGCGAAATGAGCAGTTCTTC. This codes for CASSLSMGRNEQFF. This sequence joins TRBV27 and TRBJ2-1, with D possibly TRBD1 on 5 matching bases. Trimming left V 0 bases short and J 7 bases short, with 10 bases between. CDR1 is MNHEY, CDR2 SMNVEV, per germline (reference sequence). The CDR3 has 14 residues.

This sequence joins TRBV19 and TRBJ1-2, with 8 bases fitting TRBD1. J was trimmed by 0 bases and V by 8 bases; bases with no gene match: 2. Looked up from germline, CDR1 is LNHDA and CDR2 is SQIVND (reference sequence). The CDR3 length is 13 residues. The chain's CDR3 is CASRRGPNYGYTF. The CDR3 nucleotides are TGTGCCAGTCGCAGGGGGCCTAACTATGGCTACACCTTC.

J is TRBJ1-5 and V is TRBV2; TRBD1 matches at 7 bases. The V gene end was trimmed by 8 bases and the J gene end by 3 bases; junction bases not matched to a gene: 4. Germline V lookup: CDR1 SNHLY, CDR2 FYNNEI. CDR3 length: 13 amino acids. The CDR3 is CASHRGFNQPQHF. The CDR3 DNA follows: TGTGCCAGCCACAGGGGATTCAATCAGCCCCAGCATTTT.

The CDR3 loop reads CASSLNREPYNEQFF. CDR3 in DNA: TGTGCCAGCAGCTTGAACAGGGAGCCCTACAATGAGCAGTTCTTC. The chain links TRBV5-4 to TRBJ2-1; TRBD1 might be the D (6 bases). The V end was cut by 1 base, the J end by 2 bases, with 10 bases between. The CDR3 runs 15 residues. The germline V gene encodes CDR1 SGHNT and CDR2 YYREEE (reference sequence).

The CDR3 protein is CASSFKGQGDRETQYF. The CDR3 region has the DNA TGTGCCAGCAGTTTCAAGGGACAGGGGGATCGAGAGACCCAGTACTTC. This sequence joins TRBV27 and TRBJ2-5; 11 nucleotides line up with TRBD1. CDR1 is MNHEY, CDR2 SMNVEV, per germline (reference sequence). Trimming at V came to 3 bases and at J to 4 bases, leaving 7 bases not matched to a gene. The CDR3 length is 16 residues.

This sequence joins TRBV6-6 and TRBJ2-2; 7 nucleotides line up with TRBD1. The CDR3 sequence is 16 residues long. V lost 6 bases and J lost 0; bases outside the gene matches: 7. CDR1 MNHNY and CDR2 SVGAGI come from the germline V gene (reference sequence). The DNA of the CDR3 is TGTGCCAGCAGCCCCGGGACAGCTCCGAACACCGGGGAGCTGTTTTTT. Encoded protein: CASSPGTAPNTGELFF.

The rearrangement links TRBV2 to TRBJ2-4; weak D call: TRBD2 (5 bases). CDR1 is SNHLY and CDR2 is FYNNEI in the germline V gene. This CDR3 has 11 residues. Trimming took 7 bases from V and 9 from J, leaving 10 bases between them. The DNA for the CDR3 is TGTGCCAGCATTCGAGGGAGCATTCAGTACTTC. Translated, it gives CASIRGSIQYF.

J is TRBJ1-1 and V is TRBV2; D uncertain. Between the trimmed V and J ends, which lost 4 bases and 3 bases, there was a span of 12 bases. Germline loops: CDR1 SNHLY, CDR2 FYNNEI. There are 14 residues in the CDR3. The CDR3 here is CASSVQPADTEAFF. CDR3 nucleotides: TGTGCCAGCAGTGTTCAACCCGCGGACACTGAAGCTTTCTTT.

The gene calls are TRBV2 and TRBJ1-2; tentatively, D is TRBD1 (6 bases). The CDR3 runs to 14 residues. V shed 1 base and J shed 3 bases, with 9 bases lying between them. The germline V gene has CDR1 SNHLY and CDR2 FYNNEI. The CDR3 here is CASSEDRAYYGYTF. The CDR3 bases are TGTGCCAGCAGTGAAGACAGGGCTTACTATGGCTACACCTTC.

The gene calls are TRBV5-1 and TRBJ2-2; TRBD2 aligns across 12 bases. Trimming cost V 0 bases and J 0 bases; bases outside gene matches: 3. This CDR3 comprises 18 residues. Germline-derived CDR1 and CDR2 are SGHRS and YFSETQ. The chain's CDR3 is CASSLGLAGGTNTGELFF. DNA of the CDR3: TGCGCCAGCAGCTTGGGGCTAGCGGGGGGGACGAACACCGGGGAGCTGTTTTTT.

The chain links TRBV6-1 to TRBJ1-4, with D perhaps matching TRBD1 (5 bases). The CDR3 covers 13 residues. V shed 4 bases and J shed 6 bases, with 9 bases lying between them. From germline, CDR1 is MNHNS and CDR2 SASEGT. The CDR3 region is CASSARQYEKLFF. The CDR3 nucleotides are TGTGCCAGCAGTGCCCGACAGTATGAAAAACTGTTTTTT.

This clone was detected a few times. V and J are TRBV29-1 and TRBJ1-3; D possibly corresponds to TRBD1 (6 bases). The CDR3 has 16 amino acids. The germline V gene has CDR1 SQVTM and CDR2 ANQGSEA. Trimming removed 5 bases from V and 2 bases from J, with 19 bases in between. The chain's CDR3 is CSVSGQGGIPGNTIYF. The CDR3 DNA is TGCAGCGTTTCAGGCCAAGGGGGAATCCCTGGAAACACCATATATTTT.

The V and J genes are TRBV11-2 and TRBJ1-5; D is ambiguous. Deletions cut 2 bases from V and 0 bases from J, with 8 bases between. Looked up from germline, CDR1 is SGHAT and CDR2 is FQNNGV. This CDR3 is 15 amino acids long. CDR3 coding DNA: TGTGCCAGCAGCTTAAGACTGGATAGCAATCAGCCCCAGCATTTT. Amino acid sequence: CASSLRLDSNQPQHF.

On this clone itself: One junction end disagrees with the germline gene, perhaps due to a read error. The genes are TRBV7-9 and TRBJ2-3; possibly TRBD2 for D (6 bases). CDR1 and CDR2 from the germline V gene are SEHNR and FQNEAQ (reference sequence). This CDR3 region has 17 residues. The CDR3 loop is CSSSLGDGGRGTDTQYF. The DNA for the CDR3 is TGTTCCAGCAGCTTAGGGGACGGAGGGCGGGGCACAGATACGCAGTATTTT.

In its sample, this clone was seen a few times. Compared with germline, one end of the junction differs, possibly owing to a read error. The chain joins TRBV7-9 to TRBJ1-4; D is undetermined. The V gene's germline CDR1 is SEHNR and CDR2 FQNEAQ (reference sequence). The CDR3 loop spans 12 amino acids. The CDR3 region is CSSSREEEKLFF. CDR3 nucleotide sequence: TGTTCCAGCAGCCGGGAGGAAGAAAAACTGTTTTTT.

CDR3 nucleotides: TGTGCCAGCAGCTTGAGGACTAGCGGGGGGATCACAGATACGCAGTATTTT. It translates to CASSLRTSGGITDTQYF. The rearrangement joins TRBV11-2 to TRBJ2-3; 14 positions agree with TRBD2. Germline loops: CDR1 SGHAT, CDR2 FQNNGV. V dropped 3 bases and J dropped 2; count of bases not matched to a gene: 4. The CDR3 covers 17 residues. The variable domain in full, completed from reference TRBV11-2 and TRBJ2-3, reads EAGVAQSPRYKIIEKRQSVAFWCNPISGHATLYWYQQILGQGPKLLIQFQNNGVVDDSQLPKDRFSAERLKGVDSTLKIQPAKLEDSAVYLCASSLRTSGGITDTQYFGPGTRLTVL.

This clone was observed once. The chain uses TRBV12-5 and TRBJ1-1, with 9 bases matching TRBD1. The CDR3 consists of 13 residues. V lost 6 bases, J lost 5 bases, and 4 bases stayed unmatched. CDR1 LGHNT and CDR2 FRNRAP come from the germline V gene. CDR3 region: CASGDRGRTEAFF. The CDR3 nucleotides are TGTGCTAGTGGGGACAGGGGTCGTACTGAAGCTTTCTTT. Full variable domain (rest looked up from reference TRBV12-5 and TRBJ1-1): DARVTQTPRHKVTEMGQEVTMRCQPILGHNTVFWYRQTMMQGLELLAYFRNRAPLDDSGMPKDRFSAEMPDATLATLKIQPSEPRDSAVYFCASGDRGRTEAFFGQGTRLTVV.

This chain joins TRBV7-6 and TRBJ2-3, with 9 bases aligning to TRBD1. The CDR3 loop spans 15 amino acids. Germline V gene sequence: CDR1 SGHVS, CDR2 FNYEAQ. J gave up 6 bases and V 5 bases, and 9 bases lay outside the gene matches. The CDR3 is CASSQGTGGWDTQYF. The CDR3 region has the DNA TGTGCCAGCAGCCAGGGAACAGGGGGCTGGGATACGCAGTATTTT.

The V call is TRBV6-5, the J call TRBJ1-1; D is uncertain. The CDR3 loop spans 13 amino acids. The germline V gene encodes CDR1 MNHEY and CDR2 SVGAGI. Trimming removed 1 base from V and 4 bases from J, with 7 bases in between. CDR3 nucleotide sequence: TGTGCCAGCAGTTACTTACAGAGCACTGAAGCTTTCTTT. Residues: CASSYLQSTEAFF.

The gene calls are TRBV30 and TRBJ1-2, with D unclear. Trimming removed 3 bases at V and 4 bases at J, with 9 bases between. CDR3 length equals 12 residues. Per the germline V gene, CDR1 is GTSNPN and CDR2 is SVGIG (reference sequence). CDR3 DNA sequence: TGTGCCTGGAGACGAGGGAGCTATGGCTACACCTTC. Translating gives CAWRRGSYGYTF.

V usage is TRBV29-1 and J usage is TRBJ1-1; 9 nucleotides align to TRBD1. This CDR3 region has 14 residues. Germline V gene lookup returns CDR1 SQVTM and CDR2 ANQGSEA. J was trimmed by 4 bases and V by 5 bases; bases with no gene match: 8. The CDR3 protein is CSVPSGTGSTEAFF. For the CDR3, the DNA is TGCAGCGTTCCGAGCGGGACAGGGAGCACTGAAGCTTTCTTT.

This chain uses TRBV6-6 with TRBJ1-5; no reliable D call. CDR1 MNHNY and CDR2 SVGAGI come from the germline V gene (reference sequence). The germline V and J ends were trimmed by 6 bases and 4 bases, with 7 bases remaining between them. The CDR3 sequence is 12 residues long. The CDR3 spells CASSSPNQPQHF. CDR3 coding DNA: TGTGCCAGCAGCAGTCCGAATCAGCCCCAGCATTTT.

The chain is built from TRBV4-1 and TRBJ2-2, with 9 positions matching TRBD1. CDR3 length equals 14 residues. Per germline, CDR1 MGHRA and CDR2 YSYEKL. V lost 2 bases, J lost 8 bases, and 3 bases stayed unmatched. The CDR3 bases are TGCGCCAGCAGCCAATGGGACAGGGATGGGGAGCTGTTTTTT. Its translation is CASSQWDRDGELFF.